This T cell receptor beta chain originates from a study of T cells in Graves' hyperthyroidism and ophthalmopathy. Broader study findings: Prediction of ophthalmopathy progression came a median roughly 7.1 months pre-onset.

CDR1 and CDR2 (germline): MNHEY, SMNVEV (reference sequence). The CDR3 spans 12 residues. The ends were cut back, 5 bases at V and 10 bases at J, with 14 bases in the middle. Patients aged 18 to 65 had newly diagnosed hyperthyroidism lasting under 2 months. A patient was excluded if there was uncontrolled infection, other autoimmune disease, pregnancy or lactation. The TCR beta CDR3 regions underwent amplification using RNA transcripts as the source. When the TCR CDR3 underwent first-round RT-PCR, the HTBI primer set was used. One entry per CDR3 protein results from TCRdb running MiXCR on the multiplex PCR reads. This sample yields roughly 380,000 distinct CDR3 sequences, of which about a fifth are seen a single time; about 4% belongs to the top ten. There are many counts of this clonotype. Its antigen is unknown.

The genes are TRBV27 and TRBJ1-2, with a tentative D call TRBD1 (5 bases). The clonotype comes from a young woman with Graves' hyperthyroidism. Sequencing used blood. The CDR3 DNA reads TGTGCCAGCAGTACCCAGGGAACGGCCTACACCTTC. This codes for CASSTQGTAYTF.